Below are 19 T cell receptor beta chains sequenced from a single sample in a study of blood T cell repertoires in COVID-19. Repertoires were generated with immunoSEQ multiplex PCR, while TCRdb's copy carries only in-frame clones and drops some. Of about 190,000 clones listed, 80% are singletons. The specimen was peripheral blood. The source of these receptors is a man aged 55 to 70 with acute or convalescent COVID-19.

This clone turned up a few times. This chain links TRBV18 with TRBJ1-1, with 7 bases matching TRBD1. V gave up 6 bases and J gave up 0 bases; unmatched junction bases: 1. Germline CDR1 KGHSH, CDR2 LQKENI. This CDR3 spans 13 amino acids. This chain's CDR3 is CASSTGLNTEAFF. The CDR3 DNA is TGTGCCAGCTCGACAGGGCTGAACACTGAAGCTTTCTTT.

CDR3 protein: CASRAPASRIGGNEQFF. The CDR3 nucleotides are TGTGCCAGCAGGGCCCCGGCCTCGAGGATAGGGGGAAATGAGCAGTTCTTC. The chain has TRBV7-9 and TRBJ2-1, with a possible D match to TRBD1 (6 bases). The germline gives CDR1 SEHNR, CDR2 FQNEAQ (reference sequence). The CDR3 runs to 17 residues. Trimming removed 6 bases at V and 7 bases at J, with 25 bases between.

This clone was counted only a few times. The rearrangement links TRBV30 to TRBJ2-7, with D perhaps TRBD2 (5 bases). CDR1 and CDR2 (germline): GTSNPN, SVGIG (reference sequence). There are 16 residues in the CDR3. V lost 0 bases to trimming and J lost 0 bases, with 15 bases between them. The CDR3 region has the DNA TGTGCCTGGAGTGTACGAAGAAGCGGAAGCTCCTACGAGCAGTACTTC. Its protein is CAWSVRRSGSSYEQYF.

This sequence joins TRBV13 and TRBJ2-7, with D maybe TRBD2 (6 bases). This CDR3 is 15 amino acids long. The germline V and J ends were trimmed by 0 bases and 1 base, with 10 bases remaining between them. Germline CDR1 PRHDT, CDR2 FYEKMQ (reference sequence). CDR3 sequence: CASSLGAGGSYEQYF. CDR3 in DNA: TGTGCCAGCAGCTTAGGGGCCGGGGGATCCTACGAGCAGTACTTC.

The V call is TRBV9, the J call TRBJ1-3; D gene uncertain. V was trimmed by 0 bases and J by 3 bases, leaving 13 bases between them. Germline V CDR1 and CDR2: SGDLS, YYNGEE. This CDR3 region has 16 residues. Here the CDR3 DNA reads TGTGCCAGCAGCGTAGCTTCAGGTTTGGGTGGAAACACCATATATTTT. It yields the protein CASSVASGLGGNTIYF.

The chain is built from TRBV14 and TRBJ2-1; 8 nucleotides agree with TRBD2. CDR3 size: 15 residues. J lost 4 bases, V lost 1 base, and 3 bases had no gene match. Germline CDR1 reads SGHDN; CDR2 reads FVKESK. This CDR3 is CASSQAGTSYNEQFF. CDR3 DNA sequence: TGTGCCAGCAGCCAAGCTGGGACTAGTTACAATGAGCAGTTCTTC.

V gene TRBV7-3 combines with J gene TRBJ1-6, with 7 bases fitting TRBD1. There are 15 residues in the CDR3. J was trimmed by 3 bases and V by 5 bases; bases with no gene match: 4. Per germline, CDR1 SGHTA and CDR2 FQGTGA. CDR3 bases: TGTGCCAGCAGCCAGACAGGGATCTATAATTCACCCCTCCACTTT. As protein: CASSQTGIYNSPLHF. The whole variable domain, filled in from reference TRBV7-3 and TRBJ1-6, reads GAGVSQTPSNKVTEKGKYVELRCDPISGHTALYWYRQSLGQGPEFLIYFQGTGAADDSGLPNDRFFAVRPEGSVSTLKIQRTERGDSAVYLCASSQTGIYNSPLHFGNGTRLTVT.

This clone has only one observation. The rearrangement uses TRBV6-2 or TRBV6-3 and TRBJ1-1; TRBD1 is a possible D gene (5 bases). Germline assignment: CDR1 MNHEY and CDR2 SVGEGT. The ends were cut back, 3 bases at V and 5 bases at J, with 13 bases in the middle. The CDR3 has 14 residues. CDR3 loop: CASSYRGSGTEAFF. In nucleotides, the CDR3 is TGTGCCAGCAGTTATCGGGGGTCGGGGACTGAAGCTTTCTTT.

V is TRBV7-9 and J is TRBJ1-2; 7 bases agree with TRBD1. CDR1 and CDR2 from the germline V gene are SEHNR and FQNEAQ (reference sequence). This CDR3 contains 15 residues. Trimming cost V 6 bases and J 4 bases; bases outside gene matches: 11. The CDR3 is CASRPALAGGYGYTF. The CDR3 bases are TGTGCCAGCAGACCCGCCTTGGCAGGGGGCTATGGCTACACCTTC.

The V call is TRBV5-4, the J call TRBJ1-5; 8 positions match TRBD1. The V segment lost 5 bases and the J segment 6 bases; nucleotides outside the gene matches: 10. The CDR3 consists of 15 residues. CDR1 and CDR2 from the germline V gene are SGHNT and YYREEE (reference sequence). The CDR3 sequence is CASSSGQGVGQPQHF. CDR3 coding DNA: TGTGCCAGCAGTTCCGGACAGGGAGTTGGTCAGCCCCAGCATTTT.

The genes are TRBV30 and TRBJ2-7; TRBD2 is a possible D gene (5 bases). The CDR3 runs 11 residues. CDR1 is GTSNPN and CDR2 is SVGIG in the germline V gene (reference sequence). V dropped 7 bases and J dropped 1 base, with 8 bases sitting between them. CDR3 region: CASGISYEQYF. The CDR3 bases are TGTGCCTCCGGGATTTCCTACGAGCAGTACTTC.

V gene TRBV30 combines with J gene TRBJ2-1; 9 bases line up with TRBD2. This CDR3 has 13 residues. The germline V gene has CDR1 GTSNPN and CDR2 SVGIG (reference sequence). V shed 2 bases, J shed 9 bases, and the junction held 5 bases outside the gene matches. CDR3 nucleotide sequence: TGTGCCTGGAGTAAACTACTAGCGGGTGAGCAGTTCTTC. This translates into CAWSKLLAGEQFF.

The chain carries TRBV4-3 and TRBJ1-6; perhaps TRBD1 as D (5 bases). In germline, CDR1 is LGHNA, CDR2 YSLEER. The length of the CDR3 is 14 residues. Trimming pared 0 bases from V and 10 bases from J, leaving 10 bases between. CDR3 nucleotides: TGCGCCAGCAGCCAAGACCAGGGAGGCTCACCCCTCCACTTT. As protein: CASSQDQGGSPLHF.

This clone was observed once. The chain carries TRBV6-6 and TRBJ2-3, with a weak D call TRBD2 (7 bases). The V gene lost 7 bases and the J gene lost 2 bases, with 19 bases spanning the gap. The CDR3 extends over 16 amino acids. Germline V gives CDR1 MNHNY, CDR2 SVGAGI (reference sequence). The CDR3, as DNA: TGTGCCAGCACCCCCCGGGGGGCCCGACTCACAGATACGCAGTATTTT. Amino acid sequence: CASTPRGARLTDTQYF.

The chain couples TRBV18 to TRBJ1-1, with D unresolved. The germline gives CDR1 KGHSH, CDR2 LQKENI. Trimming shortened V by 0 bases and J by 5 bases, and 10 bases separated the two germline ends. This CDR3 has 14 residues. CDR3 DNA: TGTGCCAGCTCACCACCAGGAGGGAGGACTGAAGCTTTCTTT. It translates to CASSPPGGRTEAFF. Using reference TRBV18 and TRBJ1-1 for the parts outside the CDR3, the full variable domain is NAGVMQNPRHLVRRRGQEARLRCSPMKGHSHVYWYRQLPEEGLKFMVYLQKENIIDESGMPKERFSAEFPKEGPSILRIQQVVRGDSAAYFCASSPPGGRTEAFFGQGTRLTVV.

The rearrangement links TRBV10-3 to TRBJ1-1; 8 bases line up with TRBD1. The CDR3 totals 15 residues. The trim removed 5 bases at V and 4 bases at J, leaving 9 bases unmatched. CDR1 ENHRY and CDR2 SYGVKD come from the germline V gene. For the CDR3, the DNA is TGTGCCATCAGTCCCACAGGGGGGTCGGGCACTGAAGCTTTCTTT. This sequence encodes CAISPTGGSGTEAFF.

In DNA, the CDR3 is TGTGCCACCAGCAGAGGCCAGTCCGGGACAGCTGAAAAACTGTTTTTT. Translation gives CATSRGQSGTAEKLFF. This sequence joins TRBV15 and TRBJ1-4, with 7 bases matching TRBD1. From germline, CDR1 is LNHNV and CDR2 YYDKDF (reference sequence). The J segment lost 7 bases and the V segment lost 1 base, leaving 9 bases of the junction unmatched. CDR3 length: 16 amino acids.

This clone was recorded only once. This chain uses TRBV6-6 with TRBJ1-5, with TRBD1 identical over 10 bases. CDR1 is MNHNY and CDR2 is SVGAGI in the germline V gene (reference sequence). Losses at the gene ends were 7 bases for V and 1 base for J; bases not matched to a gene: 4. The CDR3 is 15 residues long. The CDR3 here is CASIMDRGSNQPQHF. CDR3 in DNA: TGTGCCAGCATTATGGACAGGGGGAGCAATCAGCCCCAGCATTTT.

CDR3 amino acids: CASSSGGLNTEAFF. The CDR3 DNA reads TGTGCCAGTAGTAGCGGGGGCCTAAACACTGAAGCTTTCTTT. The chain employs TRBV19 and TRBJ1-1; D may be TRBD1 (6 bases). Germline V gene lookup returns CDR1 LNHDA and CDR2 SQIVND (reference sequence). With 4 bases removed from V and 2 bases from J, the gap between germline ends came to 11 bases. This CDR3 has 14 amino acids.